Listed here are 15 T cell receptor beta chains from one sample, sequenced in a study of regulatory dendritic cells for organ transplantation. Method: immunoSEQ multiplex PCR; TCRdb's copy keeps in-frame clones and lacks some. The sample consists of about 30,000 clones, about 80% of them appearing once. Sequenced: memory CD4+ T cells from blood. The subset was: CD45RO+ memory T cells. These receptors originate from a human donor in good health.

This CDR3 is CASSLVFSYEQYF. The CDR3 DNA reads TGTGCCAGCAGCTTAGTCTTCAGCTACGAGCAGTACTTC. The genes are TRBV11-2 and TRBJ2-7; D is uncertain. Looked up from germline, CDR1 is SGHAT and CDR2 is FQNNGV. CDR3 length: 13 amino acids. V lost 1 base and J 3 bases, leaving 7 bases between the germline ends.

The J gene is TRBJ2-3, the V gene TRBV29-1; either TRBD1 or TRBD2 may supply D (5 bases each). The length of the CDR3 is 11 residues. Germline V gene sequence: CDR1 SQVTM, CDR2 ANQGSEA. Deletions cut 7 bases from V and 10 bases from J, with 15 bases between. CDR3 sequence reads: CSGGIRGAQYF. In DNA, the CDR3 is TGCAGCGGCGGAATAAGAGGGGCGCAGTATTTT.

The chain links TRBV6-1 to TRBJ2-1, with 7 positions matching TRBD2. Germline CDR1 reads MNHNS; CDR2 reads SASEGT. CDR3 length: 14 residues. Unmatched junction bases numbered 0, after V lost 4 bases and J lost 0 bases. In DNA, the CDR3 is TGTGCCAGCAGTGGCGGGGGCTCCTACAATGAGCAGTTCTTC. The encoded protein is CASSGGGSYNEQFF.

The gene calls are TRBV6-6 and TRBJ1-5, with D unresolved. V shed 0 bases and J shed 2 bases, with 8 bases lying between them. Germline assignment: CDR1 MNHNY and CDR2 SVGAGI (reference sequence). The CDR3 loop spans 15 amino acids. The CDR3 loop reads CASSYSGGGNQPQHF. CDR3 DNA sequence: TGTGCCAGCAGTTACTCGGGCGGGGGCAATCAGCCCCAGCATTTT.

A few counts support this clone. The chain links TRBV9 to TRBJ1-2; D is uncertain. The V gene's germline CDR1 is SGDLS and CDR2 YYNGEE. Trimming removed 4 bases from V and 8 bases from J, with 15 bases in between. There are 13 residues in the CDR3. The CDR3 DNA sequence: TGTGCCAGCAGCTCCGGGAATGGGTACGGCTACACCTTC. This gives the protein CASSSGNGYGYTF.

V usage is TRBV7-2 and J usage is TRBJ2-7, with a possible D match to TRBD2 (6 bases). V was cut by 3 bases and J by 0 bases, with 12 bases left in between. The germline gives CDR1 SGHTA, CDR2 FQGNSA. There are 15 residues in the CDR3. The CDR3 protein is CASSFFGGSSYEQYF. The CDR3 DNA reads as TGTGCCAGCAGCTTTTTTGGGGGGAGCTCCTACGAGCAGTACTTC.

This rearrangement joins TRBV10-3 to TRBJ2-2, with 8 bases identical to TRBD2. Trimming took 5 bases from V and 7 from J; bases not matched to a gene: 6. CDR3 length: 14 amino acids. Germline V gene data show CDR1 as ENHRY and CDR2 as SYGVKD. CDR3 nucleotides: TGTGCCATCAGTACGGGACTAGTTGGCGGGGAGCTGTTTTTT. Its protein product is CAISTGLVGGELFF.

The chain links TRBV6-4 to TRBJ2-3; TRBD1 matches at 9 bases. With V trimmed by 5 bases and J by 1 base, 1 base remained unmatched. The germline V gene encodes CDR1 MRHNA and CDR2 SNTAGT. The CDR3 runs 14 residues. In nucleotides, the CDR3 is TGTGCCAGCAGTCGGACAGGGGGCACAGATACGCAGTATTTT. Protein sequence: CASSRTGGTDTQYF.

The chain uses TRBV14 and TRBJ2-7; TRBD2 is a possible D gene (6 bases). Germline V gene lookup returns CDR1 SGHDN and CDR2 FVKESK. The CDR3 covers 14 residues. V was pared by 3 bases and J by 3 bases, with 12 bases between. The DNA for the CDR3 is TGTGCCAGCAGCCAGTATACGGGGGTCTACGAGCAGTACTTC. Protein sequence: CASSQYTGVYEQYF. Variable domain in full (rest from reference TRBV14 and TRBJ2-7): EAGVTQFPSHSVIEKGQTVTLRCDPISGHDNLYWYRRVMGKEIKFLLHFVKESKQDESGMPNNRFLAERTGGTYSTLKVQPAELEDSGVYFCASSQYTGVYEQYFGPGTRLTVT.

The V gene is TRBV4-1, the J gene TRBJ2-1; D gene unclear. The CDR3 length is 17 residues. Germline loops: CDR1 MGHRA, CDR2 YSYEKL. Trimming removed 1 base from V and 5 bases from J, with 18 bases in between. The CDR3 DNA is TGCGCCAGCAGCCAAGTCAATTTGATAACATACGACAATGAGCAGTTCTTC. It is translated as CASSQVNLITYDNEQFF.

The gene calls are TRBV18 and TRBJ1-2; 7 bases match TRBD1. This CDR3 spans 16 amino acids. Trimming cost V 2 bases and J 8 bases; bases outside gene matches: 14. Germline assignment: CDR1 KGHSH and CDR2 LQKENI. CDR3: CASSPSRQGVREGYTF. In nucleotides, the CDR3 is TGTGCCAGCTCACCATCAAGACAGGGCGTCAGGGAGGGCTACACCTTC.

The V gene is TRBV7-2, the J gene TRBJ2-1; possible D gene TRBD2, 6 bases. V lost 1 base, J lost 7 bases, and 20 bases lay in between. Germline-derived CDR1 and CDR2 are SGHTA and FQGNSA. The CDR3 is 17 amino acids. The CDR3 coding sequence is TGTGCCAGCAGCTTAGTTAGGAGGGAACAGGCGAGAAATGAGCAGTTCTTC. Its protein is CASSLVRREQARNEQFF. The full variable domain, rest sourced from reference TRBV7-2 and TRBJ2-1, is GAGVSQSPSNKVTEKGKDVELRCDPISGHTALYWYRQSLGQGLEFLIYFQGNSAPDKSGLPSDRFSAERTGGSVSTLTIQRTQQEDSAVYLCASSLVRREQARNEQFFGPGTRLTVL.

J is TRBJ2-2 and V is TRBV10-1, with TRBD2 as a possible D gene (6 bases). In germline, CDR1 is WNHNN, CDR2 SYGVQD (reference sequence). CDR3 length: 17 residues. Trimming stripped 1 base from V and 1 base from J, with 13 bases between. CDR3 sequence (DNA): TGCGCCAGCAGTGAGTATGGTAGCGGTCAGAACACCGGGGAGCTGTTTTTT. This codes for CASSEYGSGQNTGELFF.

The sample holds one count of this clone. The rearrangement uses TRBV6-5 and TRBJ1-4; tentative D call: TRBD1 (6 bases). The CDR3 length is 14 residues. Trimming removed 6 bases from V and 6 bases from J, with 14 bases in between. Germline V gene lookup returns CDR1 MNHEY and CDR2 SVGAGI. CDR3 region: CASRGWGAYEKLFF. The CDR3 nucleotides are TGTGCCAGCAGAGGATGGGGGGCTTATGAAAAACTGTTTTTT.

This sequence joins TRBV2 and TRBJ2-1; D is tentatively TRBD1 or TRBD2 (5 bases each). The length of the CDR3 is 13 residues. V was clipped by 8 bases and J by 7 bases, with 15 bases between them. Germline CDR1 is SNHLY and CDR2 is FYNNEI. CDR3 amino acids: CASAVGTSNEQFF. In DNA, the CDR3 is TGTGCCAGCGCGGTCGGGACGAGTAATGAGCAGTTCTTC.